Listed below are T cell receptor beta chains from one sample, sequenced in a study of blood T cell repertoires in COVID-19. Measured with immunoSEQ multiplex PCR; TCRdb has only the in-frame clones, and not every one. The sample lists 150,000 or so clones, just over 85% seen once, with approximately 1.5% in the top ten. Sequenced input: peripheral blood. The receptors shown here come from a woman between 55 and 75 years old with acute or convalescent COVID-19. Both conserved end residues are part of each CDR3. The D gene is left open where the match is weak.

TRBV7-8	15	TRBD1	TRBJ2-7	CASSPTGTGSNEQYF	TGTGCCAGCAGTCCTACCGGGACAGGTAGTAACGAGCAGTACTTC
TRBV5-1	16	-	TRBJ2-1	CASSLTGLSSYNEQFF	TGCGCCAGCAGCTTGACAGGATTGAGCTCCTACAATGAGCAGTTCTTC
TRBV5-4	17	TRBD1	TRBJ1-4	CASSRGGQRPTNEKLFF	TGTGCCAGCAGTCGAGGGGGACAGCGACCAACTAATGAAAAACTGTTTTTT
TRBV27	17	TRBD1	TRBJ2-3	CASSRPGQGSMKDTQYF	TGTGCCAGCAGTCGCCCGGGACAGGGTTCAATGAAGGATACGCAGTATTTT
TRBV28	15	TRBD2	TRBJ2-3	CASNLLAGGRDTQYF	TGTGCCAGCAACCTACTAGCGGGGGGGAGAGATACGCAGTATTTT
TRBV24-1	14	-	TRBJ1-4	CATNQGPNDEKLFF	TGTGCCACCAATCAGGGCCCCAACGATGAAAAACTGTTTTTT
TRBV7-8	13	-	TRBJ1-3	CASSLLRGNTIYF	TGTGCCAGCAGCTTGCTCAGGGGAAACACCATATATTTT
TRBV3-1/TRBV3-2	16	TRBD2	TRBJ2-5	CASSQEIAGTQETQYF	TGTGCCAGCAGCCAAGAAATAGCGGGGACCCAAGAGACCCAGTACTTC
TRBV5-1	15	TRBD1	TRBJ2-7	CASSLDLGQGKEQYF	TGCGCCAGCAGCTTGGATCTGGGACAGGGTAAGGAGCAGTACTTC
TRBV30	15	-	TRBJ2-2	CAWSVRYRAAGELFF	TGTGCCTGGAGTGTACGCTACAGGGCCGCCGGGGAGCTGTTTTTT
TRBV14	16	TRBD1	TRBJ1-2	CASSPRTYRGDYGYTF	TGTGCCAGCAGCCCGAGGACTTACAGGGGGGATTATGGCTACACCTTC
TRBV19	20	TRBD2	TRBJ2-1	CASSTIGTSGGPPSYNEQFF	TGTGCCAGTAGTACGATCGGGACTAGCGGGGGGCCGCCCTCCTACAATGAGCAGTTCTTC